The 27 T cell receptor beta chains reported below all come from one sample, sequenced in a study of T cell responses to AZD1222 COVID-19 vaccine. The repertoire was sequenced with immunoSEQ multiplex PCR; TCRdb's copy has only in-frame clones and lacks some. The sample records fewer than 150,000 clones, around 91% being singletons. The sample consisted of peripheral blood, taken on day 0 of AZD1222 vaccination. The receptors shown here come from an adult in good health.

This chain joins TRBV21-1 and TRBJ1-1; the table's D gene call, TRBD1, was not cross checked with the DNA. TRBV21-1 represents a pseudogene. The CDR3 has 15 amino acids. The CDR3 region is CASSKGPRYGPFPPF. DNA for the CDR3: TGTGCCAGCAGCAAAGGCCCCCGGTATGGGCCCTTCCCGCCCTTT.

The chain uses TRBV5-4 and TRBJ2-2, with a tentative D call TRBD2 (6 bases). The V gene lost 0 bases and the J gene lost 4 bases, with 13 bases spanning the gap. Germline V gene sequence: CDR1 SGHNT, CDR2 YYREEE (reference sequence). The CDR3 spans 16 residues. CDR3 sequence reads: CASSLGSTRSTGELFF. CDR3 DNA: TGTGCCAGCAGCTTGGGGTCGACTAGGTCCACCGGGGAGCTGTTTTTT.

J is TRBJ2-7 and V is TRBV5-5; 7 bases match TRBD2. This CDR3 contains 15 residues. Losses at the gene ends were 3 bases for V and 4 bases for J; bases not matched to a gene: 10. CDR1 SGHKS and CDR2 YYEKEE come from the germline V gene (reference sequence). CDR3: CASSSIVGGSYEQYF. For the CDR3, the DNA is TGTGCCAGCAGCTCGATTGTCGGCGGGAGTTACGAGCAGTACTTC.

This chain links TRBV28 with TRBJ1-1; D perhaps matches TRBD1 (5 bases). Trimming took 4 bases from V and 2 from J, leaving 14 bases between them. This CDR3 has 15 residues. Germline V gene data show CDR1 as MDHEN and CDR2 as SYDVKM. In DNA, the CDR3 is TGTGCCAGCAGTTCGCCCAGGGTATATAACACTGAAGCTTTCTTT. This translates into CASSSPRVYNTEAFF.

Written as DNA, the CDR3 is TGTGCCAGCAGCTTAAGCACAGATACGCAGTATTTT. It specifies CASSLSTDTQYF. V is TRBV5-6 and J is TRBJ2-3; D is uncertain. V dropped 2 bases and J dropped 0 bases, with 1 base sitting between them. CDR3 length equals 12 residues. The germline V gene has CDR1 SGHDT and CDR2 YYEEEE.

The chain is built from TRBV7-8 and TRBJ1-5; TRBD1 matches 7 bases. The germline V gene encodes CDR1 SGHVS and CDR2 FQNEAQ. J was trimmed by 7 bases and V by 5 bases; bases with no gene match: 8. CDR3 size: 14 residues. CDR3 sequence (DNA): TGTGCCAGCAGCGTCCCAGGGGGACGCCAGCCCCAGCATTTT. This sequence encodes CASSVPGGRQPQHF.

The sample holds one count of this clone. V usage is TRBV6-6 and J usage is TRBJ1-6; D call uncertain. Trimming removed 6 bases from V and 7 bases from J, with 13 bases in between. Germline V gene data show CDR1 as MNHNY and CDR2 as SVGAGI (reference sequence). This CDR3 is built from 14 residues. This CDR3 is CASRLLDGNSPLHF. In nucleotides, the CDR3 is TGTGCCAGCAGACTCCTAGATGGGAATTCACCCCTCCACTTT.

Only one count was recorded for this clone. This chain joins TRBV3-1 (or the pseudogene TRBV3-2) and TRBJ2-4, with D perhaps assigned TRBD1 or TRBD2 (5 bases each). Germline assignment: CDR1 LGHDT and CDR2 YNNKEL (reference sequence). The CDR3 contains 16 residues. Trimming removed 6 bases from V and 0 bases from J, with 15 bases in between. This chain's CDR3 is CASRAGTGGAKNIQYF. CDR3 DNA sequence: TGTGCCAGCAGGGCAGGGACGGGTGGAGCCAAAAACATTCAGTACTTC.

The chain carries TRBV28 and TRBJ2-7; D unresolved. CDR3 length equals 12 residues. Per the germline V gene, CDR1 is MDHEN and CDR2 is SYDVKM. V was pared by 6 bases and J by 3 bases, with 9 bases between. The CDR3 nucleotides read TGTGCCAGCAGGAGGAAAGTCTACGAGCAGTACTTC. Translation: CASRRKVYEQYF. Full variable domain (missing parts from reference TRBV28 and TRBJ2-7): DVKVTQSSRYLVKRTGEKVFLECVQDMDHENMFWYRQDPGLGLRLIYFSYDVKMKEKGDIPEGYSVSREKKERFSLILESASTNQTSMYLCASRRKVYEQYFGPGTRLTVT.

The rearrangement links TRBV13 to TRBJ2-7; 12 bases match TRBD2. Trimming took 4 bases from V and 0 from J; bases not matched to a gene: 4. The V gene's germline CDR1 is PRHDT and CDR2 FYEKMQ (reference sequence). This CDR3 is 16 amino acids long. This CDR3 is CASSSRTSGASYEQYF. The CDR3 bases are TGTGCCAGCAGCTCGAGGACTAGCGGGGCCTCCTACGAGCAGTACTTC.

The chain has TRBV2 and TRBJ1-4; no reliable D call. Germline V gene lookup returns CDR1 SNHLY and CDR2 FYNNEI. Trimming left V 4 bases short and J 6 bases short, with 9 bases between. The length of the CDR3 is 13 residues. CDR3 in amino acids: CASSASTHEKLFF. As DNA, the CDR3 is TGTGCCAGCAGTGCGTCCACCCATGAAAAACTGTTTTTT.

The chain uses TRBV18 and TRBJ2-1, with D possibly TRBD2 on 6 matching bases. With 0 bases removed from V and 6 bases from J, the gap between germline ends came to 15 bases. The CDR3 sequence is 16 residues long. Germline V gene data show CDR1 as KGHSH and CDR2 as LQKENI. The CDR3 bases are TGTGCCAGCTCACCACCGTACCGGAGGGATAGCAATGAGCAGTTCTTC. The encoded protein is CASSPPYRRDSNEQFF.

The chain employs TRBV5-1 and TRBJ1-2, with 8 bases that match TRBD1. From germline, CDR1 is SGHRS and CDR2 YFSETQ. With 0 bases clipped from V and 8 bases from J, the junction kept 9 bases outside the gene matches. This CDR3 is built from 15 residues. This CDR3 reads CASSLAGGGKDGYTF. The CDR3 DNA sequence: TGCGCCAGCAGCTTGGCAGGGGGCGGGAAGGACGGCTACACCTTC.

The genes are TRBV2 and TRBJ2-7; the match to TRBD2 covers 11 bases. CDR3 size: 14 residues. After removal of 6 bases from V and 3 bases from J, the junction contained 4 bases not matched to a gene. Germline values: CDR1 SNHLY, CDR2 FYNNEI. CDR3 protein: CASRQGLADYEQYF. The CDR3 DNA is TGTGCCAGCAGACAGGGACTAGCGGACTACGAGCAGTACTTC.

The rearrangement uses TRBV4-2 and TRBJ1-1, with 7 positions matching TRBD1. CDR1 and CDR2 (germline): LGHNA, YNFKEQ. With V trimmed by 0 bases and J by 4 bases, 8 bases remained unmatched. CDR3 length: 16 residues. This CDR3 reads CASSQEEGAGSTEAFF. The CDR3 nucleotides are TGTGCCAGCAGCCAAGAGGAGGGGGCAGGTTCCACTGAAGCTTTCTTT.

This clone was counted only a few times. V gene TRBV4-1 combines with J gene TRBJ2-7; possible D gene TRBD2, 5 bases. The CDR3 is 14 residues long. The germline CDR1 and CDR2 sequences are MGHRA and YSYEKL. Trimming shortened V by 1 base and J by 1 base, and 8 bases separated the two germline ends. The CDR3, as DNA: TGCGCCAGCAGCCAAGGTCCGGGGTCCTACGAGCAGTACTTC. It is translated as CASSQGPGSYEQYF.

V is TRBV7-9 and J is TRBJ2-1; 9 bases are shared with TRBD2. The CDR3 is made up of 17 amino acids. The ends lost 5 bases at V and 6 bases at J; junction bases unmatched: 14. Germline V gene sequence: CDR1 SEHNR, CDR2 FQNEAQ (reference sequence). The CDR3 protein is CASSPSGVREGRNEQFF. The CDR3 coding sequence is TGTGCCAGCAGCCCGTCGGGTGTGCGGGAGGGCCGCAATGAGCAGTTCTTC.

The CDR3 spells CASSYGPPGFVAEAFF. CDR3 nucleotide sequence: TGTGCCAGCAGTTACGGACCTCCAGGCTTCGTAGCTGAAGCTTTCTTT. The J gene is TRBJ1-1, the V gene TRBV6-5; D not certain. The V gene's germline CDR1 is MNHEY and CDR2 SVGAGI. The CDR3 has 16 amino acids. V gave up 2 bases and J gave up 6 bases, with 19 bases separating them.

V is TRBV7-9 and J is TRBJ2-1, with 8 bases lining up with TRBD2. CDR3 length equals 17 residues. The V gene end was trimmed by 0 bases and the J gene end by 8 bases; junction bases not matched to a gene: 12. Germline V gene sequence: CDR1 SEHNR, CDR2 FQNEAQ (reference sequence). CDR3 in amino acids: CASSLALRSGSGDEQFF. The CDR3 DNA sequence: TGTGCCAGCAGCTTAGCGTTGAGGAGCGGGAGCGGGGATGAGCAGTTCTTC.

The rearrangement uses TRBV7-2 and TRBJ1-2; 10 bases line up with TRBD1. The CDR3 runs to 16 residues. The ends lost 5 bases at V and 3 bases at J; junction bases unmatched: 9. Germline assignment: CDR1 SGHTA and CDR2 FQGNSA. The CDR3 bases are TGTGCCAGCAGCACCCGAACGGGACAGGGGTACTATGGCTACACCTTC. Protein product: CASSTRTGQGYYGYTF.

The chain carries TRBV20-1 and TRBJ2-7; 8 bases are shared with TRBD2. This CDR3 has 15 residues. The V segment lost 3 bases and the J segment 0 bases; nucleotides outside the gene matches: 7. In germline, CDR1 is DFQATT, CDR2 SNEGSKA (reference sequence). The CDR3 nucleotides are TGCAGTGCTAGTAAAATAGCGGGAAGCTCCTACGAGCAGTACTTC. The encoded protein is CSASKIAGSSYEQYF.

This CDR3 is CASGIGQYTEAFF. CDR3 bases: TGTGCCAGCGGCATCGGACAGTACACTGAAGCTTTCTTT. The genes are TRBV19 and TRBJ1-1, with a tentative D call TRBD1 (6 bases). The CDR3 is 13 residues long. Trimming left V 9 bases short and J 3 bases short, with 14 bases between. CDR1 is LNHDA, CDR2 SQIVND, per germline (reference sequence). Looking up the rest from reference TRBV19 and TRBJ1-1 gives the full variable domain: DGGITQSPKYLFRKEGQNVTLSCEQNLNHDAMYWYRQDPGQGLRLIYYSQIVNDFQKGDIAEGYSVSREKKESFPLTVTSAQKNPTAFYLCASGIGQYTEAFFGQGTRLTVV.

The rearrangement uses TRBV6-5 and TRBJ1-2; 8 positions match TRBD1. V trimming: 8 bases; J trimming: 7 bases; junction bases outside the gene matches: 12. Germline CDR1 reads MNHEY; CDR2 reads SVGAGI. The CDR3 contains 14 residues. The chain's CDR3 is CASFDDRGLTGYTF. For the CDR3, the DNA is TGTGCCAGCTTCGACGACAGGGGACTTACTGGCTACACCTTC.

The count of this clone is one. The V and J genes are TRBV14 and TRBJ1-2; D may be TRBD1 (5 bases). Germline V gene lookup returns CDR1 SGHDN and CDR2 FVKESK. Trimming removed 0 bases from V and 9 bases from J, with 17 bases in between. CDR3 size: 15 residues. The CDR3 here is CASSQDFPGRGSYTF. The CDR3 DNA sequence: TGTGCCAGCAGCCAAGATTTTCCAGGGAGGGGTAGCTACACCTTC. The complete variable domain, with remaining parts taken from reference TRBV14 and TRBJ1-2, reads EAGVTQFPSHSVIEKGQTVTLRCDPISGHDNLYWYRRVMGKEIKFLLHFVKESKQDESGMPNNRFLAERTGGTYSTLKVQPAELEDSGVYFCASSQDFPGRGSYTFGSGTRLTVV.

The count of this clone is one. Here the CDR3 DNA reads TGTGCCAGCAGCTCCGGGCCCCCCCGGGATACGCAGTATTTT. Encoded protein: CASSSGPPRDTQYF. This sequence joins TRBV7-9 and TRBJ2-3; D remains ambiguous. This CDR3 contains 14 residues. Trimming took off 4 bases at V and 6 bases at J, with 14 bases between the two ends. Germline assignment: CDR1 SEHNR and CDR2 FQNEAQ (reference sequence).

The chain combines TRBV6-5 with TRBJ2-7, with 7 positions matching TRBD2. This CDR3 has 14 amino acids. With 5 bases clipped from V and 7 bases from J, the junction kept 11 bases outside the gene matches. CDR1 and CDR2 (germline): MNHEY, SVGAGI. In DNA form, the CDR3 reads TGTGCCAGCAGTAATCTAGCGGATGCTTTGGAGCAGTACTTC. This sequence encodes CASSNLADALEQYF.

In this sample, this clone turned up a few times. This chain uses TRBV12-5 with TRBJ1-2, with 7 bases identical to TRBD1. CDR1 and CDR2 (germline): LGHNT, FRNRAP. J gave up 4 bases and V 3 bases, and 11 bases lay outside the gene matches. The CDR3 covers 16 residues. The CDR3 DNA is TGTGCTAGTGGTTTCACGGTTGGCAGGGGGGGCTATGGCTACACCTTC. Encoded protein: CASGFTVGRGGYGYTF. The full variable domain, its missing parts supplied by reference TRBV12-5 and TRBJ1-2, is DARVTQTPRHKVTEMGQEVTMRCQPILGHNTVFWYRQTMMQGLELLAYFRNRAPLDDSGMPKDRFSAEMPDATLATLKIQPSEPRDSAVYFCASGFTVGRGGYGYTFGSGTRLTVV.